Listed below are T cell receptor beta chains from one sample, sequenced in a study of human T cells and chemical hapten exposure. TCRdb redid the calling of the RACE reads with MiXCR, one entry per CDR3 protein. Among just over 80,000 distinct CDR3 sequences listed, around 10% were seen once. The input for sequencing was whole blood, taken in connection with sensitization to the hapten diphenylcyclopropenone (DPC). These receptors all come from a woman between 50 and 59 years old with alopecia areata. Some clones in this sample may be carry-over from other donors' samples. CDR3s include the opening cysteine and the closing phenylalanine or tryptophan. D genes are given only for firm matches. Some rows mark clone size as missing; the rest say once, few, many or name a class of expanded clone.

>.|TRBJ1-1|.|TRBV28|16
TGTGCCAGCAGTTTCAACCGGGCCGCTATGAACACTGAAGCTTTCTTT
CASSFNRAAMNTEAFF
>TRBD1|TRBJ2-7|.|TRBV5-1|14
TGCGCCAGCAGCCAGGACAGGGGCAGATACGAGCAGTACTTC
CASSQDRGRYEQYF
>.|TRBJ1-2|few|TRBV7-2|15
TGTGCCAGCAGCTTACAGGGACGGCTCAACTATGGCTACACCTTC
CASSLQGRLNYGYTF
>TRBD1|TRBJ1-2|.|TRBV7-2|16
TGTGCCAGCAGCCCGAGTCGGACAGGGACCAACTATGGCTACACCTTC
CASSPSRTGTNYGYTF
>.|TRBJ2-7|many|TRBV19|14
TGTGCCAGTAGTATCGGACATGGTCCCTACGAGCAGTACTTC
CASSIGHGPYEQYF
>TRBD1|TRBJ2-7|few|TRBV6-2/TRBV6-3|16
TGTGCCAGCAGTTACCTCCCGGGACAGGGGCGGGACGAGCAGTACTTC
CASSYLPGQGRDEQYF
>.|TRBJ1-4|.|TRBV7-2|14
TGTGCCAGCAGCTTCGACTGGACTAATGAAAAACTGTTTTTT
CASSFDWTNEKLFF
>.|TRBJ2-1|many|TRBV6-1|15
TGTGCCAGCAGTGAAAGGGGGATCTCCTACAATGAGCAGTTCTTC
CASSERGISYNEQFF
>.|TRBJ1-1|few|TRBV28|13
TGTGCCAGCATCTACGACAGGAACACTGAAGCTTTCTTT
CASIYDRNTEAFF
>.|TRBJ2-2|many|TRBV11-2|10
TGTGCCAGCAGCTCCGTGGAGCTGTTTTTT
CASSSVELFF
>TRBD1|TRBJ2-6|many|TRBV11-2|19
TGTGCCAGCAGCCCTTCGCCAGGGACAGGGAACTCTGGGGCCAACGTCCTGACTTTC
CASSPSPGTGNSGANVLTF
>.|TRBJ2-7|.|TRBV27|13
TGTGCCAGCCGGCGGGAAACCCTCGAGGAGCAGTACTTC
CASRRETLEEQYF
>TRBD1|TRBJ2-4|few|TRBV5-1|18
TGCGCCAGCAGCTTTTCAAGTTTACCCGGACAGGAGAAAAACATTCAGTACTTC
CASSFSSLPGQEKNIQYF
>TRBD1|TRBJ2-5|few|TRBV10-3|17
TGTGCCATCAGTGAGTCGGCCGGGACAGGGCGGTCAGAGACCCAGTACTTC
CAISESAGTGRSETQYF
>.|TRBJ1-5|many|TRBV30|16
TGTGCCTGGAGTCCAGTTGACCGGGACAGCAATCAGCCCCAGCATTTT
CAWSPVDRDSNQPQHF
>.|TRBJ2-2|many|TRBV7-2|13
TGTGCCCTAGGGCAGCGAGGCACCGGGGAGCTGTTTTTT
CALGQRGTGELFF
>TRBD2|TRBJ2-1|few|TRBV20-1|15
TGCAGTGCTAGGTTTACGGCTAGCGGGGGCGGGAGGCAGTTCTTC
CSARFTASGGGRQFF
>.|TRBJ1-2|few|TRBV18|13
TGTGCCAGCTCACCACTAAGACCCTATGGCTACACCTTC
CASSPLRPYGYTF
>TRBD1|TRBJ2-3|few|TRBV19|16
TGTGCCAGTAGTACTCAGACAGGGTTGGTCACAGATACGCAGTATTTT
CASSTQTGLVTDTQYF
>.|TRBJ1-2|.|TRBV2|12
TGTGCCATCTCTTTGGGGAACTATGGCTACACCTTC
CAISLGNYGYTF
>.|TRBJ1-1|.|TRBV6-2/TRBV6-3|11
TGTGCCAGCAGTTATCGAAGTGAAGCTTTCTTT
CASSYRSEAFF
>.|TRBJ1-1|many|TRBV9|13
TGTGCCAGCAGCGTAGTTGAAGGGTTCGAAGCTTTCTTT
CASSVVEGFEAFF
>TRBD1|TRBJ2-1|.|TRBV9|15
TGTGCCAGCAGCGTAGCAGGACAGGGTCTCCATGAGCAGTTCTTC
CASSVAGQGLHEQFF
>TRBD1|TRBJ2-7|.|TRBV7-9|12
TGTGCCTCGACCCGGGACAGCTACGAGCAGTACTTC
CASTRDSYEQYF
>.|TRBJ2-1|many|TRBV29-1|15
TGCAGCGTTCCCCGAACATCGAAAACCTCCAATGAGCAGTTCTTC
CSVPRTSKTSNEQFF
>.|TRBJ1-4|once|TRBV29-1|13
TGCAGCGTTCAGGACACCAGTAATGAAAAACTGTTTTTT
CSVQDTSNEKLFF
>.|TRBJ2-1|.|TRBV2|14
TGTGCCAGCAGTGATACCCATACGGGCGATGAGCAGTTCTTC
CASSDTHTGDEQFF
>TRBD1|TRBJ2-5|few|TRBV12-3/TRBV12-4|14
TGTGCCAGCAGCTCGGACAGGGACCAAGAGACCCAGTACTTC
CASSSDRDQETQYF
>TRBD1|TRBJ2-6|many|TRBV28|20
TGTGCCAGCAGTCCTGGACAGGCTCCCCAGGTATACTCTGGGGCCAACGTCCTGACTTTC
CASSPGQAPQVYSGANVLTF
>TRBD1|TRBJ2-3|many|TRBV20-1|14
TGCAGTGCTGATTCCAGGGGGCGGACAGATACGCAGTATTTT
CSADSRGRTDTQYF
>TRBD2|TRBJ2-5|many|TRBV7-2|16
TGTGCCAGCAGCCCCCAACTAGCGGGGGGGGTGGGGACCCAGTACTTC
CASSPQLAGGVGTQYF
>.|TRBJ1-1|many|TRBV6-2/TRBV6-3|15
TGTGCCAGCAGTTACCCGGGAGGAGAACTCACTGAAGCTTTCTTT
CASSYPGGELTEAFF
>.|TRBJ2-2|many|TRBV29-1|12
TGCAGCGTTGGGACTATCAGGGGGGAGCTGTTTTTT
CSVGTIRGELFF
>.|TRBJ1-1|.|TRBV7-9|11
TGTGCCAGCTTGGCGGAGGCTGAAGCTTTCTTT
CASLAEAEAFF
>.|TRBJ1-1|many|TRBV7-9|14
TGTGCCAGCAGCTCGACGGTCAGCTACCGTGAAGCTTTCTTT
CASSSTVSYREAFF
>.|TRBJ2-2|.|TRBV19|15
TGTGCCAGTAGTATCGCACAGGGCCCAACCGGGGAGCTGTTTTTT
CASSIAQGPTGELFF
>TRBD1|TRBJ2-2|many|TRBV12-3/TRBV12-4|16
TGTGCCAGCAGTCCAACGACAGGGGGCGACACCGGGGAGCTGTTTTTT
CASSPTTGGDTGELFF